The count of the clone carrying this TCR beta chain is one. High-throughput TCR beta sequencing covered peripheral CD8+ and CD4+ T cells. The sample belongs to a study of CD8 T cells in Susac syndrome. cDNA came from around 0.54 to 1 ug RNA primed by random hexamers. TCRdb itself ran the immunoSEQ multiplex PCR reads through MiXCR, one entry per CDR3 protein. The table includes some 210,000 distinct CDR3 sequences, approximately 94% detected once. The CDR3 loop spans 11 amino acids. CDR1 MNHEY and CDR2 SVGEGT come from the germline V gene. The V end lost 7 bases, the J end lost 6 bases, and 7 bases lay between the germline ends.

The receptor was isolated from a human donor with Susac syndrome. The sequencing sample was made of CD4+ T cells from PBMCs. The chain uses TRBV6-2 or TRBV6-3 and TRBJ2-1; D is uncertain. The CDR3 nucleotides read TGTGCCAGCAACCAGATCAATGAGCAGTTCTTC. It translates to CASNQINEQFF.